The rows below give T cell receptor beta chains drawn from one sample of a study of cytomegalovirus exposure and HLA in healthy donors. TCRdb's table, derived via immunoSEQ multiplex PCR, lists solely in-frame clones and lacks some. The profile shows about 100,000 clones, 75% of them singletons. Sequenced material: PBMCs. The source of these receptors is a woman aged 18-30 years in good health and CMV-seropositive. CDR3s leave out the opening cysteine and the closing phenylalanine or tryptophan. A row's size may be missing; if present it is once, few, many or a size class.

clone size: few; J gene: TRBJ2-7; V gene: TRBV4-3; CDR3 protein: ASSQDRRGLAGGQY
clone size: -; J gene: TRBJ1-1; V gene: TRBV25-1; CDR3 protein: ASSAGNTEAF
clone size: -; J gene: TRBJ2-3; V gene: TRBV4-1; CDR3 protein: ASSQIGTSRASTDTQY
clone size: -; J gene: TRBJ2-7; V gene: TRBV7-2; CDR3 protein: ASSRDRSSYEQY
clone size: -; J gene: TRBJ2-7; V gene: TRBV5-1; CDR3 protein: ASTTHVEQVLY
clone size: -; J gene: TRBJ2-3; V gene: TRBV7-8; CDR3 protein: ASSLAGTSGSTDTQY
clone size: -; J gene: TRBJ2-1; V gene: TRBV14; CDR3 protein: ASSLEALAGGSSYNEQF
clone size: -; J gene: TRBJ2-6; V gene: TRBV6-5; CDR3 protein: ASNRQGPGANVLT
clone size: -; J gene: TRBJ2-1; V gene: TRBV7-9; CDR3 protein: ASSLGAEAPYNEQF
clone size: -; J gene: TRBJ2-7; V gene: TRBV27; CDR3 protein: ASSPTDRPYEQY
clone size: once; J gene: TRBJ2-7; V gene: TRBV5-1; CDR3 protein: ASSLQGNRDKNYEQY
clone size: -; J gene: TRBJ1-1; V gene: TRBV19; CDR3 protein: ASTDRRGTEAF
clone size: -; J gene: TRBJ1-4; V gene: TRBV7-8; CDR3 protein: ASSLRTTNEKLF
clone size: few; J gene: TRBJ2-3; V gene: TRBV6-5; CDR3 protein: ASSYPGRTDTQY
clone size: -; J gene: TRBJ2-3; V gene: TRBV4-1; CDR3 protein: ASSRPGQGGTDTQY
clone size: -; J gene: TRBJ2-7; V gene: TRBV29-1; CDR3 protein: SVTKREAPLSYEQY
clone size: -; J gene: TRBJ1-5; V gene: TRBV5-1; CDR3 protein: ASRRGRGDQPQH
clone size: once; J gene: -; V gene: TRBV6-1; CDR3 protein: ASRLTDFISYEQY
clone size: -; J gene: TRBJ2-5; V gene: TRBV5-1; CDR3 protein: ASRNALGGRRETQY
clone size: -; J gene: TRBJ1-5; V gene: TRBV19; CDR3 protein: ASSMGDRGQNQPQH
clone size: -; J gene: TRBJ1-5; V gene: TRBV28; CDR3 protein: ASSKRRDTYSNQPQH
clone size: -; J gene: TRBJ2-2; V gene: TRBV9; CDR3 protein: ASSLRQLKDPNTGELF
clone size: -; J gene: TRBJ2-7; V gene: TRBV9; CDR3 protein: ASSVEAGTSGYEQY
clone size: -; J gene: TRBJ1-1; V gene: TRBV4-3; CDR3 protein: ASSQVRGYTEAF
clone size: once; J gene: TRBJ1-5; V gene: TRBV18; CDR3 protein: ASSPQDGQNQPQH
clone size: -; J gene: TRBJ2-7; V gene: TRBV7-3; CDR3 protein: ASSLGGAEGNEQY
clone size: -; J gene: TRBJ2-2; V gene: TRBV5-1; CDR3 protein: ASRIAGVNTGELF
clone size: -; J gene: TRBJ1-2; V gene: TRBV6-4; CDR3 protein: ASSEGDNYGYT
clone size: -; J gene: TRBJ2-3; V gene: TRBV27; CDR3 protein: ASSLPSGRDSDTQY
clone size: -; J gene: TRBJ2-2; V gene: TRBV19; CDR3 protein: ASSTPGTDSTGELF
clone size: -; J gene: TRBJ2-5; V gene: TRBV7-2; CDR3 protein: ASSTTGLETQY
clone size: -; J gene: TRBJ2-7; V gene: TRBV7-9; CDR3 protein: ASSLAGHYEQY
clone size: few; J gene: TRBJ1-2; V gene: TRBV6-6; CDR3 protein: ASSLEGGTYGYT
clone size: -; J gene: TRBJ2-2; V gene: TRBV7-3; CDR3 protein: ASRKTGGYAGELF
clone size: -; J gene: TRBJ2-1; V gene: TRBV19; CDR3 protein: ASKDSGRAGFSYNEQF
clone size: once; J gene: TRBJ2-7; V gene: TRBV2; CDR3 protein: ASSESEGPSYEQY
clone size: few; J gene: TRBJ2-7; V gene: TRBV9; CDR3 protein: ASSVGQGGTYEQY
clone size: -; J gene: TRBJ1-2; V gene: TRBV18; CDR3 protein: ASSNPGQGDYGYT